This T cell receptor beta chain was captured in a study of T cells in Graves' hyperthyroidism and ophthalmopathy (dated by TCRdb to between 2018 and 2020). Broadly, across the study: Peripheral blood samples were taken at the time of initial diagnosis, prior to any treatment. A discovery cohort of roughly 100 patients, about 43 with Graves' ophthalmopathy and fewer than 65 with stable Graves' hyperthyroidism, was used to find distinguishing TCR V-J signatures. An independent validation cohort of about 20 hyperthyroidism patients and about 16 patients who later progressed to ophthalmopathy tested prospective prediction of ophthalmopathy. The 85 to 100 discovery patients were randomly split 7:3 into training and test sets. Thyroid tissue and blood T-cell repertoires from six Graves' hyperthyroidism patients were also compared in the study. After sampling, hyperthyroidism patients received methimazole starting at 30 mg daily, and ophthalmopathy patients received high-dose intravenous methylprednisolone. TCR Vbeta CDR3 sequencing of 120 to 150 peripheral blood samples (43 ophthalmopathy, around 80 hyperthyroidism and roughly 17 progressor patients) is reported in the paper.

TCR beta CDR3 regions were amplified from RNA transcripts. For the first round of RT-PCR on the TCR CDR3, the HTBI primer set was used together with the Qiagen OneStep RT-PCR kit. A second multiplex PCR round built the libraries, followed by size selection and purification. Sequencing of the libraries was done on an Illumina HiSeq2000 using paired-end 100 bp reads. The authors processed their data as follows. SOAPnuke was used to process the raw data, throwing out any read that contained adapters or uncalled bases, had a mean Phred below 15, or lacked an exact constant-primer or identifier match. High-quality paired reads were merged using COPE v1.2.5, and each unique nucleotide sequence was defined as a clonotype. MiTCR v1.1 was used to align the clonotypes against IMGT TRBV, TRBD and TRBJ reference segments. Analysis was restricted to V-J combinations with a frequency above 0.0001, which covered about 99% of repertoires. The TCS score was defined as F50 (clonal expansion) divided by E x V (chaos), with BLOSUM62-based TCRdist calculated between CDR3 peptides within each V-J. Welch's t-statistics and random forest reduced around 550 V-J features to roughly 13, which were used in a naive Bayes classifier (R e1071). TCRdb reprocessed the public reads (quality trimming at Q25 with fastp, clone calling with MiXCR) and kept in-frame beta chains. Each CDR3 protein gets just one entry, which takes the most common genes and DNA from the rows behind it. Clone size and V and J calls follow TCRdb, not the original study. This sample lists about 290,000 distinct CDR3 sequences; 10% to 15% were detected once. Almost 8% of the sample is held by the ten biggest clonotypes.

Overall study outcomes, separate from this receptor: Sample size was not statistically predetermined, and blinding of investigators to group allocation was not performed. In validation, progression to ophthalmopathy was predicted by the model with around 70% sensitivity and under 85% specificity, a median of roughly 6 months before onset. A 13 V-J signature model separated ophthalmopathy from stable hyperthyroidism, with about 90% sensitivity and roughly 81% specificity in cross-validation and 80%/75% in testing. Most expanded thyroid clonotypes (frequency above 0.001) were also found in blood, which suggests that blood repertoires may mirror thyroid immune responses.

V drops 0 bases and J drops 6 bases, leaving 5 bases in between. Measured from the cysteine to the phenylalanine, the CDR3 is 12 residues long. Only CDR3 DNA remains: 36 bases, in frame from the first base. Taken from the germline V gene, the CDR1 and CDR2 loops are SGDLS and YYNGEE. Hyperthyroidism patients were newly diagnosed, had a disease duration of under 2 months, and were aged 18 to 65 years. Patients with uncontrolled infections, other autoimmune diseases, pregnancy or lactation were excluded. Clinical symptoms, serum thyroxine and TRAb, thyroid ultrasound, and orbital computed tomography formed the basis for the diagnoses. For progressor patients, blood was drawn at the first diagnosis of hyperthyroidism, before any ophthalmopathy symptoms had appeared. PBMCs were separated from under 12 ml of fresh peripheral blood using Ficoll-Paque density gradient centrifugation. Progressor patients were first diagnosed with Graves' hyperthyroidism and then developed ophthalmopathy during follow-up. Total RNA was extracted using Trizol reagent, and RNA quality was assessed on an Agilent 2100 Bioanalyzer.

Note on this clonotype: Its antigen is still unknown. The input lacks base qualities; no much larger clone sits a single base away.

The rearranged segments are TRBV9 and TRBJ2-3, with the D segment identity uncertain. The sequencing sample was made of blood. The TCR comes from a woman under 40 with Graves' hyperthyroidism that later progressed to Graves' ophthalmopathy. The CDR3 region has the sequence CASSVGWDTQYF. The base sequence is TGTGCCAGCAGCGTAGGTTGGGATACGCAGTATTTT.